The 4 T cell receptor beta chains listed next were all sequenced from one sample in a study of shared clonotypes between healthy human individuals (dated by TCRdb to about 2020). Libraries were constructed by the immunoSEQ multiplex PCR assay. This immuneACCESS table, as held by TCRdb, lists in-frame sequences with V and J called but not all clones. Of the missing ones, under half trace to an unresolved V gene in checked studies; the others have no known cause. For this sample the table gives over 400,000 clones, of which 95% to 97% were detected only once. Of the sample, about 0.064% falls within the top ten clones. The sample comprised naive CD4+ T cells sorted from blood. The cell subset or site label for this specimen denotes: CD45RA+ positively selected. Every receptor here comes from a woman aged 25 to 45 in good health.

V usage is TRBV28 and J usage is TRBJ2-7, with a tentative D call TRBD2 (5 bases). Germline V lookup: CDR1 MDHEN, CDR2 SYDVKM. This CDR3 region has 18 residues. The V gene lost 6 bases and the J gene lost 0 bases, with 24 bases spanning the gap. CDR3 in amino acids: CASSYHPRRGRSSYEQYF. CDR3 coding DNA: TGTGCCAGCAGCTACCACCCGCGGCGCGGGCGAAGCTCCTACGAGCAGTACTTC.

The chain links TRBV19 to TRBJ1-5; 9 nucleotides align to TRBD1. Looked up from germline, CDR1 is LNHDA and CDR2 is SQIVND (reference sequence). V was pared by 6 bases and J by 7 bases, with 7 bases of the junction left unmatched. The CDR3 covers 14 residues. The CDR3 here is CASSLRDRAQPQHF. The CDR3 nucleotides are TGTGCCAGTAGCCTCCGGGACAGGGCCCAGCCCCAGCATTTT. Drawing the rest from reference TRBV19 and TRBJ1-5, the complete variable domain is DGGITQSPKYLFRKEGQNVTLSCEQNLNHDAMYWYRQDPGQGLRLIYYSQIVNDFQKGDIAEGYSVSREKKESFPLTVTSAQKNPTAFYLCASSLRDRAQPQHFGDGTRLSIL.

The rearrangement joins TRBV7-2 to TRBJ1-1, with D unclear. CDR1 and CDR2 (germline): SGHTA, FQGNSA. This CDR3 is built from 14 residues. Between the trimmed V and J ends, which lost 5 bases and 3 bases, there was a span of 13 bases. CDR3 nucleotides: TGTGCCAGCAGCCCCCGAATGGGTTACACTGAAGCTTTCTTT. Its protein product is CASSPRMGYTEAFF.

The V gene is TRBV5-1, the J gene TRBJ2-7, with 12 bases lining up with TRBD2. J was trimmed by 5 bases and V by 0 bases; bases with no gene match: 12. CDR3 length: 18 amino acids. Germline V gene sequence: CDR1 SGHRS, CDR2 YFSETQ. CDR3 protein: CASSLARLAGGPGNEQYF. CDR3 sequence (DNA): TGCGCCAGCAGCTTGGCCCGTCTAGCGGGAGGGCCGGGTAACGAGCAGTACTTC.